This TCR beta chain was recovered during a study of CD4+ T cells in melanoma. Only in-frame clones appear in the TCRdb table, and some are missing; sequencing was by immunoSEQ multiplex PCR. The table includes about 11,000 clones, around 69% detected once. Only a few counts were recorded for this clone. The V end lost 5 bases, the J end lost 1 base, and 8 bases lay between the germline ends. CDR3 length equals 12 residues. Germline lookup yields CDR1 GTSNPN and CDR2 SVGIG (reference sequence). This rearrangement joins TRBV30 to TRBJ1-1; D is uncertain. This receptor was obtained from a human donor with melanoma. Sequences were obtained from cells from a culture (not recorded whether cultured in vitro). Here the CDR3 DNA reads TGTGCCTGGGAACTCAGGAACACTGAAGCTTTCTTT. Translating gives CAWELRNTEAFF.